The source of this T cell receptor beta chain is a study of control samples from healthy donors and cancer patients. Only in-frame clones appear in the TCRdb table, and some are missing; sequencing was by immunoSEQ multiplex PCR. The sample consists of around 110,000 clones, 75% to 90% of them appearing once. Germline loops: CDR1 SGHAT, CDR2 FQNNGV. V lost 5 bases to trimming and J lost 1 base, with 8 bases between them. This CDR3 region has 13 residues. The sequence was collected from a woman aged 45-60 years with colorectal cancer. The specimen was PBMCs. The rearrangement links TRBV11-2 to TRBJ1-1; no definite D call. The CDR3 here is CASSRTGNTEAFF. The CDR3 DNA reads as TGTGCCAGCAGCCGAACCGGGAACACTGAAGCTTTCTTT.